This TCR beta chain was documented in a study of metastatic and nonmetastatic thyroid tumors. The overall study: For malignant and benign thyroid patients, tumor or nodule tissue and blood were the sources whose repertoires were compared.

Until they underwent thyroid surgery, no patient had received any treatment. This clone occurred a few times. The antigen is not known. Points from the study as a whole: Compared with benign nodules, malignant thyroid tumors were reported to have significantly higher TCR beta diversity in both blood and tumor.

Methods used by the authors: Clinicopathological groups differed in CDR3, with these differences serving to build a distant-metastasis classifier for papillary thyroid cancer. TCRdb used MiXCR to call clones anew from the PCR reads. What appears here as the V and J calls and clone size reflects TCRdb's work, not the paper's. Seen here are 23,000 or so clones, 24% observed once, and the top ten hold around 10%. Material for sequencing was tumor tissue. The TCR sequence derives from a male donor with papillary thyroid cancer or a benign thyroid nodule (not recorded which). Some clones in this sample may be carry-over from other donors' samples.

This CDR3 reads CASGPDMDGYTF. As DNA, the CDR3 is TGTGCTAGCGGTCCGGACATGGATGGCTACACCTTC. The chain has TRBV12-5 and TRBJ1-2, with D possibly being TRBD1 (5 bases). V was clipped by 9 bases and J by 6 bases, with 14 bases between them. This CDR3 is 12 amino acids long. CDR1 is LGHNT, CDR2 FRNRAP, per germline.